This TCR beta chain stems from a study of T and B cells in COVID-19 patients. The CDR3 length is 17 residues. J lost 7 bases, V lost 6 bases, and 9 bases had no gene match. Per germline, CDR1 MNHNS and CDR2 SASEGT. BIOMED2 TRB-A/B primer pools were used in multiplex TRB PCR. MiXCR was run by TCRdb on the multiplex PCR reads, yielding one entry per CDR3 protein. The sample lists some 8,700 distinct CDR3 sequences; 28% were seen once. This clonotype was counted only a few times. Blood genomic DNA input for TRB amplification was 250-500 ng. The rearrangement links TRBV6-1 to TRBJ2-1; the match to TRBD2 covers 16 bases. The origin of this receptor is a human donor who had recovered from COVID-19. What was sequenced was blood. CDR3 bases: TGTGCCAGCAGGGGGACTAGCGGGGGGGCGCTCTGGAATGAGCAGTTCTTC. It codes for CASRGTSGGALWNEQFF.